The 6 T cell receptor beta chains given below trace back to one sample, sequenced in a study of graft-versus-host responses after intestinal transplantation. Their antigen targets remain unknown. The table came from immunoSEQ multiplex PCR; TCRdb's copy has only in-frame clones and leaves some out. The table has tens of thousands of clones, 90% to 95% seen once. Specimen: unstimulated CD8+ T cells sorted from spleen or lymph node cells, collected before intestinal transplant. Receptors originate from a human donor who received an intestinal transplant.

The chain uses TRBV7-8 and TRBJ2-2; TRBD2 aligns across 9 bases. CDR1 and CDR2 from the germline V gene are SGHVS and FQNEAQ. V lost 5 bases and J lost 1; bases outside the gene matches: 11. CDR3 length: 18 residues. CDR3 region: CASSLHPVAGVNTGELFF. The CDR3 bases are TGTGCCAGCAGCCTCCACCCCGTAGCGGGGGTGAACACCGGGGAGCTGTTTTTT.

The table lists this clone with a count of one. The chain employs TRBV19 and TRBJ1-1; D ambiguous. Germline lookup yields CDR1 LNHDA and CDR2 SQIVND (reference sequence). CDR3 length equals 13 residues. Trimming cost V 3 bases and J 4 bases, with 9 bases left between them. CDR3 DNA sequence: TGTGCCAGTAGTATTAGTGAGGCCACTGAAGCTTTCTTT. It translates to CASSISEATEAFF. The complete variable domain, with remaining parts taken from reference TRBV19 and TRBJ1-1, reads DGGITQSPKYLFRKEGQNVTLSCEQNLNHDAMYWYRQDPGQGLRLIYYSQIVNDFQKGDIAEGYSVSREKKESFPLTVTSAQKNPTAFYLCASSISEATEAFFGQGTRLTVV.

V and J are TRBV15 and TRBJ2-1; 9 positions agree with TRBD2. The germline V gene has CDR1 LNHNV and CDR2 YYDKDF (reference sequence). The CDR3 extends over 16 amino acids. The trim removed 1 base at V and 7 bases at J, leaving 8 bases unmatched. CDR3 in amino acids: CATSRVREGLRNEQFF. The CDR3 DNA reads TGTGCCACCAGCAGAGTGCGGGAGGGGTTGAGGAATGAGCAGTTCTTC.

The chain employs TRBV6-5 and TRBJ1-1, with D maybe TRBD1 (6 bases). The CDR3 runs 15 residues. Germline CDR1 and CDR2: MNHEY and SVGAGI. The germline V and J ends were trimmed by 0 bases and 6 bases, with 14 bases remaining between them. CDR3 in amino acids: CASSYSQGRRAEAFF. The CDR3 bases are TGTGCCAGCAGTTACTCACAGGGCCGGCGTGCTGAAGCTTTCTTT.

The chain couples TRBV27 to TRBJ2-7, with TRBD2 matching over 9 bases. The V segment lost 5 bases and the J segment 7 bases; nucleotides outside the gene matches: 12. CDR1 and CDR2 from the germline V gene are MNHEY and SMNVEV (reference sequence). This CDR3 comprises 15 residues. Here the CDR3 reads CASSPIAAGGMEQYF. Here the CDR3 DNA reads TGTGCCAGCAGTCCAATCGCAGCGGGGGGCATGGAGCAGTACTTC.

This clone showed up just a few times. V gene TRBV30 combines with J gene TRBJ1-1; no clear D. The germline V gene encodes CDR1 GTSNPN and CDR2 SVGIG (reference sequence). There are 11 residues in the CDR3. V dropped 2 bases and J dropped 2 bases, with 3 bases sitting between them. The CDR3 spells CAWSYNTEAFF. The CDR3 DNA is TGTGCCTGGAGTTATAACACTGAAGCTTTCTTT. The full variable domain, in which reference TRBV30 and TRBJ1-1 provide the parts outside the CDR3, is SQTIHQWPATLVQPVGSPLSLECTVEGTSNPNLYWYRQAAGRGLQLLFYSVGIGQISSEVPQNLSASRPQDRQFILSSKKLLLSDSGFYLCAWSYNTEAFFGQGTRLTVV.